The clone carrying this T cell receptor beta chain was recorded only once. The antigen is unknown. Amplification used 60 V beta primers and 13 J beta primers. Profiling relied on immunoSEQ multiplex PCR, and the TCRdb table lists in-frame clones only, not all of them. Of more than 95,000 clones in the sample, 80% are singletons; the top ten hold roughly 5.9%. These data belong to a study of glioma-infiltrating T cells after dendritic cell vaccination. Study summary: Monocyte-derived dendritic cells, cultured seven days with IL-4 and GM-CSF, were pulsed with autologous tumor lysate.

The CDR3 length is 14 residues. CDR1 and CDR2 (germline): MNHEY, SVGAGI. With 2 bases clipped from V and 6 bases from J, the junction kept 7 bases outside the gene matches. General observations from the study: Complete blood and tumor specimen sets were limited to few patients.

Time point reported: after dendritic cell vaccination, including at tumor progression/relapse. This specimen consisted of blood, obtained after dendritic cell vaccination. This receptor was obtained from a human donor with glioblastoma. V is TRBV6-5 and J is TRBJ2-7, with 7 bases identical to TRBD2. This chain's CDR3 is CASSYGGGRSEQYF. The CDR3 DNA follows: TGTGCCAGCAGTTACGGAGGCGGGAGAAGCGAGCAGTACTTC.